This TCR beta chain stems from a study of OX40 agonist ivuxolimab in advanced cancers. Patients were ruled out by autoimmune disease history or systemic immunosuppression. Trimming pared 0 bases from V and 3 bases from J, leaving 10 bases between. Germline values: CDR1 MRHNA, CDR2 SNTAGT. This CDR3 comprises 15 residues. The data were produced by immunoSEQ multiplex PCR, yet TCRdb's version contains in-frame clones alone and is incomplete. This sample yields 90,000 to 150,000 clones, of which roughly nine tenths are seen a single time; 0.55% belongs to the top ten. The input for sequencing was CD4+ or CD8+ T cells sorted from blood, taken in a trial of the OX40 agonist ivuxolimab. This clonotype originated in an adult with an advanced solid tumor such as melanoma, head and neck, liver or kidney cancer. This chain links TRBV6-4 with TRBJ2-3; perhaps D is TRBD1 or TRBD2 (6 bases each). The CDR3 loop is CASSDSRGATDTQYF. In DNA, the CDR3 is TGTGCCAGCAGTGACTCAAGGGGGGCGACAGATACGCAGTATTTT.